Following are 6 T cell receptor beta chains from one sample sequenced in a study of identical twins. TCRdb used MiXCR to reprocess the 5' RACE reads, holding one entry per CDR3 protein. The sample includes around 470,000 distinct CDR3 sequences, 13% to 15% seen only once; the top ten take 0.5% to 0.65%. The data were also submitted as part of a second study, on yellow fever vaccine responses in identical twins.

The sequenced sample was CD4+ T cells sorted from blood. These receptors were taken from a woman between 18 and 30 years old in good health.

This clonotype was observed a few times. The rearrangement uses TRBV29-1 and TRBJ2-5; D may be TRBD1 (5 bases). Trimming removed 6 bases from V and 5 bases from J, with 13 bases in between. The germline CDR1 and CDR2 sequences are SQVTM and ANQGSEA. The CDR3 sequence is 12 residues long. The CDR3 loop is CSVRQSSETQYF. CDR3 in DNA: TGCAGCGTGCGACAGTCCTCGGAGACCCAGTACTTC.

The V and J genes are TRBV7-8 and TRBJ2-7, with 16 bases aligning to TRBD2. Trimming at V came to 2 bases and at J to 3 bases, leaving 10 bases not matched to a gene. Germline CDR1 SGHVS, CDR2 FQNEAQ. CDR3 length equals 19 residues. The DNA for the CDR3 is TGTGCCAGCAGCTTATCGGGACTAGCGGGAGGGCCCCCTCTCTACGAGCAGTACTTC. Protein: CASSLSGLAGGPPLYEQYF.

This clonotype was seen ten or more times. V is TRBV29-1 and J is TRBJ2-2, with 9 nucleotides matching TRBD2. The CDR3 is 14 residues long. With 4 bases clipped from V and 2 bases from J, the junction kept 2 bases outside the gene matches. CDR1 is SQVTM, CDR2 ANQGSEA, per germline. DNA for the CDR3: TGCAGCGTTGTAGCGGGAGTAAACACCGGGGAGCTGTTTTTT. Translating gives CSVVAGVNTGELFF.

V is TRBV7-2 and J is TRBJ2-2, with D perhaps given as TRBD1 or TRBD2 (5 bases each). Trimming shortened V by 6 bases and J by 6 bases, and 14 bases separated the two germline ends. Germline CDR1 reads SGHTA; CDR2 reads FQGNSA. The CDR3 contains 14 residues. CDR3 protein: CASSSGPLAGELFF. For the CDR3, the DNA is TGTGCCAGCAGTTCGGGACCCCTAGCCGGGGAGCTGTTTTTT.

This chain uses TRBV6-1 with TRBJ2-1; 8 bases line up with TRBD2. J was trimmed by 8 bases and V by 3 bases; bases with no gene match: 3. The CDR3 covers 13 residues. The V gene's germline CDR1 is MNHNS and CDR2 SASEGT. CDR3 sequence reads: CASSEGLVYEQFF. In nucleotides, the CDR3 is TGTGCCAGCAGTGAGGGACTAGTGTATGAGCAGTTCTTC.

The chain uses TRBV25-1 and TRBJ2-5; D is unclear. V was clipped by 2 bases and J by 0 bases, with 7 bases between them. The germline CDR1 and CDR2 sequences are MGHDK and SYGVNS. The CDR3 has 14 amino acids. In DNA, the CDR3 is TGTGCCAGCAGTGAACCCGGTAACCAAGAGACCCAGTACTTC. It translates to CASSEPGNQETQYF.